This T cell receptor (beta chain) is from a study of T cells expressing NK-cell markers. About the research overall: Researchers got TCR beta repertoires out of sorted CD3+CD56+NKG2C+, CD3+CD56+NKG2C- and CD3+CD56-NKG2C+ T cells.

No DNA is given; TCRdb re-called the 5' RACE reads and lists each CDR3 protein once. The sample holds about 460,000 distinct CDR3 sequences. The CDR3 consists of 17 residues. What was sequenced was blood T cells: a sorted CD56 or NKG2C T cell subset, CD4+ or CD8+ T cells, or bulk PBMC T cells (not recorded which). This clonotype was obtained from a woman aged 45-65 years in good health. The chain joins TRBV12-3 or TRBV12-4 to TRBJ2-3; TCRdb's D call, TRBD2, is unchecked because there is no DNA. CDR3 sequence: CASSHEISGRGTDTQYF.